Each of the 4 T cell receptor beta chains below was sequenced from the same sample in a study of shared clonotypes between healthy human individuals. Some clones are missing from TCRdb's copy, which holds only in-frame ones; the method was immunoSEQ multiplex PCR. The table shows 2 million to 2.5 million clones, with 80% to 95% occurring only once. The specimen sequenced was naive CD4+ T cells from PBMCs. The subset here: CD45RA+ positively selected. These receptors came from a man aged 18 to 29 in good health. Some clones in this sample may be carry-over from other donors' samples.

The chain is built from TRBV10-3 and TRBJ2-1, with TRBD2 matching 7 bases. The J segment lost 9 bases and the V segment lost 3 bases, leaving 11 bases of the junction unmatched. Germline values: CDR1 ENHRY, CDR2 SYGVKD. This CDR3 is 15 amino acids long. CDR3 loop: CAISDNGGIGIEQFF. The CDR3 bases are TGTGCCATCAGTGATAACGGGGGGATCGGGATTGAGCAGTTCTTC.

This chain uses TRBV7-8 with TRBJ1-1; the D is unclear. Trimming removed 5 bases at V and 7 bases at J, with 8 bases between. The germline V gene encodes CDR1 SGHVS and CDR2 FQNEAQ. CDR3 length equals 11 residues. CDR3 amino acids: CASSPKIEAFF. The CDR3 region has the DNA TGTGCCAGCAGCCCAAAAATTGAAGCTTTCTTT.

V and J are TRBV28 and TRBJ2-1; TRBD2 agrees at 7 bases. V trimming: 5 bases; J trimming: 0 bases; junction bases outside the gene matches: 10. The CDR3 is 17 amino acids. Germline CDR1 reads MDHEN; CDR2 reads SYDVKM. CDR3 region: CASSLKAGPASYNEQFF. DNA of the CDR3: TGTGCCAGCAGTCTGAAAGCGGGACCAGCCTCCTACAATGAGCAGTTCTTC.

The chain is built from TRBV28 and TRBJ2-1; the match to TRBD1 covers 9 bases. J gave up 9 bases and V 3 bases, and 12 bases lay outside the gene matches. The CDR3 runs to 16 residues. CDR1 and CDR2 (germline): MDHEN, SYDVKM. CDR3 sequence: CASSLWTGVNEAEQFF. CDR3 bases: TGTGCCAGCAGTTTGTGGACAGGGGTGAACGAGGCTGAGCAGTTCTTC.